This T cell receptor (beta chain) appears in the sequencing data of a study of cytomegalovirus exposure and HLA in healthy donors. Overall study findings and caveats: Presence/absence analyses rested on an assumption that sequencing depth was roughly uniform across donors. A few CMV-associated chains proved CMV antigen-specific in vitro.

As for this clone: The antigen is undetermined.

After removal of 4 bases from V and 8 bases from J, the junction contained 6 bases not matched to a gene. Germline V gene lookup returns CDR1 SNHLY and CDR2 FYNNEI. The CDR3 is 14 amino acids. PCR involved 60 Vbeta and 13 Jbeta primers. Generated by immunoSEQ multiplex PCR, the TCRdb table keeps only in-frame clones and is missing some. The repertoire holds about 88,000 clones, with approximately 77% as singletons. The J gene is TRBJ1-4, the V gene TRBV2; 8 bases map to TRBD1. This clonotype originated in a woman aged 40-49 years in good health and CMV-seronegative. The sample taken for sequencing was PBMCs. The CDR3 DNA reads TGTGCCAGCAGTGTAGACAGGGGCCGGGAAAAACTGTTTTTT. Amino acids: CASSVDRGREKLFF.